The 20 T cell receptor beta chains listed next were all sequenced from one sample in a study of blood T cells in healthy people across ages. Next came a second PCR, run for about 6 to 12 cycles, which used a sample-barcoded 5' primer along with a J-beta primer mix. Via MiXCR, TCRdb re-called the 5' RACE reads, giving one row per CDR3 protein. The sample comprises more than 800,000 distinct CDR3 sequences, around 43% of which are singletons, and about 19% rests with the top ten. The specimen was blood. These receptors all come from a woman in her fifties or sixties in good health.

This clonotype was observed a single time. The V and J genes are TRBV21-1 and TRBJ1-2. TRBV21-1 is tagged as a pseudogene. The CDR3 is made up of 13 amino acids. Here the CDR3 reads CASSEVVSLGYTF. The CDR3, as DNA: TGTGCCAGCAGCGAAGTAGTTTCGCTCGGCTACACCTTC.

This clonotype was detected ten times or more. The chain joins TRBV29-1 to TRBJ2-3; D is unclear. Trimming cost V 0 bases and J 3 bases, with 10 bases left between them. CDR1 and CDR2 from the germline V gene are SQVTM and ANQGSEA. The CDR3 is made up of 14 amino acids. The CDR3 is CSVEEGYGTDTQYF. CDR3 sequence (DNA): TGCAGCGTTGAAGAGGGGTACGGGACAGATACGCAGTATTTT.

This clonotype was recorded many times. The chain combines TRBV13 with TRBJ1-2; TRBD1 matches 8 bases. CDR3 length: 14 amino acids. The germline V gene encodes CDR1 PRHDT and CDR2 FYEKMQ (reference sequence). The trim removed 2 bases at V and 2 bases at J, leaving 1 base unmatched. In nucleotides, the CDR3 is TGTGCCAGCAGCTTACGGGACAGGAACTATGGCTACACCTTC. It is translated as CASSLRDRNYGYTF.

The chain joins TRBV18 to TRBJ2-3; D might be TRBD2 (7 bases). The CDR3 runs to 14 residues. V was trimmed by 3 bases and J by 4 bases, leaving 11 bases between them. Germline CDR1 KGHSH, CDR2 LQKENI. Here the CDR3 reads CASSPAGAPDTQYF. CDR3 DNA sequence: TGTGCCAGCTCACCGGCGGGGGCTCCAGATACGCAGTATTTT.

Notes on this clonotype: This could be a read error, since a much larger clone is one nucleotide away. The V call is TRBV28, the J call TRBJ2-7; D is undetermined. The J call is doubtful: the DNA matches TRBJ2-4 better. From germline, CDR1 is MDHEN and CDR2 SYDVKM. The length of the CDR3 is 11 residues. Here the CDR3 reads CASRLGSIQYF. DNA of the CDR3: TGTGCCAGCCGGCTGGGAAGCATTCAGTACTTC.

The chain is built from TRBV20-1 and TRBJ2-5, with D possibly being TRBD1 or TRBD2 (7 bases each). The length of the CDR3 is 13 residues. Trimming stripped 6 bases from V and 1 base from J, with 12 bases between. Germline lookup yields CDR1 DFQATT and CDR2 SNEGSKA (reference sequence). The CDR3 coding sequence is TGCAGTGCGGGGGGGACAGCCCAAGAGACCCAGTACTTC. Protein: CSAGGTAQETQYF.

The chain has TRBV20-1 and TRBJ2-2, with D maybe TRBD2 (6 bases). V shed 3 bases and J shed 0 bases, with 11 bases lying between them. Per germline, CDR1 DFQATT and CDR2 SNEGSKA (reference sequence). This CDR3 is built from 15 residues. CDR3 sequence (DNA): TGCAGTGCTAGCCCAGCGGGCTCGAACACCGGGGAGCTGTTTTTT. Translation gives CSASPAGSNTGELFF.

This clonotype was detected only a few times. CDR3 sequence (DNA): TGTGCCACCAGTGACCCATCCGGACTAGCGGGAGGGCAGGATACGCAGTATTTT. Translation gives CATSDPSGLAGGQDTQYF. The rearrangement uses TRBV24-1 and TRBJ2-3, with 15 bases that match TRBD2. The CDR3 contains 18 residues. The germline V gene encodes CDR1 KGHDR and CDR2 SFDVKD. The junction had 10 bases not matched to a gene; V was cut back by 4 bases and J by 6 bases.

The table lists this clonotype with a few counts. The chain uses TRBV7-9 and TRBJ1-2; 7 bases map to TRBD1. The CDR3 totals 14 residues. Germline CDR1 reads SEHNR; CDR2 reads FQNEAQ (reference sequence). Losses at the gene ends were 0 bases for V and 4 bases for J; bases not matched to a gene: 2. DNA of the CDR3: TGTGCCAGCAGCTTAGCGGGGGACAGCTATGGCTACACCTTC. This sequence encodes CASSLAGDSYGYTF.

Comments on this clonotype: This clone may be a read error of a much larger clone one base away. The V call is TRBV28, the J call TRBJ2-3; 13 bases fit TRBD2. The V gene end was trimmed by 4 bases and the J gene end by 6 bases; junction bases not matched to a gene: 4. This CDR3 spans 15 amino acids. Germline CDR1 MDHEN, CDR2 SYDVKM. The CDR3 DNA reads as TGTGCCAGCAGTTCCGCACTAGCGGGGGGGGATACGCAGTATTTT. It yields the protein CASSSALAGGDTQYF.

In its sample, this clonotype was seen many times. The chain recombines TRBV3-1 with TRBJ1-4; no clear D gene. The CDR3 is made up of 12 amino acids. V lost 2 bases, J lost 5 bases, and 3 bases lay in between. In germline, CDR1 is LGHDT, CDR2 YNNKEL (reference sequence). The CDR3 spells CASSQRNEKLFF. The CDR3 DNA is TGTGCCAGCAGCCAAAGAAATGAAAAACTGTTTTTT.

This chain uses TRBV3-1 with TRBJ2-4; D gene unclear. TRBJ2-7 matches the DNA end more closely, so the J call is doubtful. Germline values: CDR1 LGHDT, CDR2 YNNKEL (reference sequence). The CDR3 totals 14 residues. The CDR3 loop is CASSPRVGFDEQYF. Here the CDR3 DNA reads TGTGCCAGCAGCCCCCGGGTAGGGTTCGACGAGCAGTACTTC.

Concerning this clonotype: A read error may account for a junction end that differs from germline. The CDR3 sequence is CASSLDPGRGTRYF. CDR3 nucleotide sequence: TGTGCCAGCAGCTTGGATCCAGGGAGGGGGACCCGGTACTTC. The chain is built from TRBV5-4 and TRBJ2-5, with D possibly being TRBD2 (7 bases). This CDR3 is 14 amino acids long. Germline V gene data show CDR1 as SGHNT and CDR2 as YYREEE (reference sequence).

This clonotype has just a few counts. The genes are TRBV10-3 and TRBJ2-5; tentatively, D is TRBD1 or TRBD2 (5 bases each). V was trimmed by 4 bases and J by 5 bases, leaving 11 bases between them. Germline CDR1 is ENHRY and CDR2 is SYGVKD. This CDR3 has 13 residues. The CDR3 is CAISVQGGETQYF. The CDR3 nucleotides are TGTGCCATCAGTGTTCAGGGCGGGGAGACCCAGTACTTC.

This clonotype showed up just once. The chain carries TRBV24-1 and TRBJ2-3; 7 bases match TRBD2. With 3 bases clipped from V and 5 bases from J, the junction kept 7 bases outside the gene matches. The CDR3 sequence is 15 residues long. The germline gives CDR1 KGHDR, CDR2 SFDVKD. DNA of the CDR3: TGTGCCACCAGTGATAAACGGGGGGAAGGAGATACGCAGTATTTT. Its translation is CATSDKRGEGDTQYF.

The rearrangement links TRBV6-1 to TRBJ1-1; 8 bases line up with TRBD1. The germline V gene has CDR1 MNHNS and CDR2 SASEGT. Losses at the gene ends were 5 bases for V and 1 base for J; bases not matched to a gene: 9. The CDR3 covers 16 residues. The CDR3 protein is CASSKTKTGENTEAFF. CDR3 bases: TGTGCCAGCAGTAAGACCAAGACAGGGGAGAACACTGAAGCTTTCTTT.

The chain's CDR3 is CASSLNRDAYNEQFF. DNA for the CDR3: TGCGCCAGCAGCTTGAACAGGGACGCCTACAATGAGCAGTTCTTC. The chain links TRBV5-1 to TRBJ2-1; D perhaps matches TRBD1 (6 bases). Trimming took off 1 base at V and 2 bases at J, with 10 bases between the two ends. This CDR3 region has 15 residues. Germline V gene data show CDR1 as SGHRS and CDR2 as YFSETQ.

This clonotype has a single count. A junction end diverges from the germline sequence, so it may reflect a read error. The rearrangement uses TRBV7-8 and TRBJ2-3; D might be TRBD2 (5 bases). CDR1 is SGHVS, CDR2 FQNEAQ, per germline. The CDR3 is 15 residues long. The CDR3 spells CASMIVGASTDAQYF. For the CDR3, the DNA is TGTGCCAGCATGATCGTGGGAGCTAGCACAGATGCGCAGTATTTT.

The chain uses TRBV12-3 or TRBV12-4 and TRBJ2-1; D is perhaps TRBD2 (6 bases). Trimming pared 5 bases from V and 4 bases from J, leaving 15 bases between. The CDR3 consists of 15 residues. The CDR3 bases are TGTGCCAGCAGTGGGGATAGCGGATCATACAATGAGCAGTTCTTC. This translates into CASSGDSGSYNEQFF.

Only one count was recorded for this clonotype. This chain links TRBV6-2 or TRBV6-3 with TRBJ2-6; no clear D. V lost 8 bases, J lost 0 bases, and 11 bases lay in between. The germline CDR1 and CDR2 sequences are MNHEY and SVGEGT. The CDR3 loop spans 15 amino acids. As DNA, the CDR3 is TGTGCCAGCGTGGCAGGACCCTCTGGGGCCAACGTCCTGACTTTC. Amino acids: CASVAGPSGANVLTF.